These 13 T cell receptor beta chains came from one sample sequenced in a study of blood T cells in healthy people across ages. A J-beta primer mix and a sample-barcoded 5' primer were used in a second PCR of roughly 6 to 11 cycles. One entry per CDR3 protein, called by TCRdb with MiXCR from the 5' RACE reads. Here the sample spans 1.2 million to 1.5 million distinct CDR3 sequences, approximately 42% being singletons. The sequencing input was blood. The source of these receptors is a woman in her late teens or twenties in good health.

This clonotype was recorded many times. The V call is TRBV5-1, the J call TRBJ2-1, with TRBD1 identical over 8 bases. CDR3 size: 15 residues. Germline V gene data show CDR1 as SGHRS and CDR2 as YFSETQ. J was trimmed by 6 bases and V by 4 bases; bases with no gene match: 9. Here the CDR3 DNA reads TGCGCCAGCAGCAATGGGGGACAGGCCTTCAATGAGCAGTTCTTC. Residues: CASSNGGQAFNEQFF.

The rearrangement uses TRBV27 and TRBJ1-1; TRBD1 matches at 7 bases. Germline CDR1 is MNHEY and CDR2 is SMNVEV (reference sequence). J was trimmed by 0 bases and V by 5 bases; bases with no gene match: 6. The CDR3 is 15 residues long. CDR3 sequence reads: CASSRQGDMNTEAFF. CDR3 DNA sequence: TGTGCCAGCAGTCGCCAGGGGGACATGAACACTGAAGCTTTCTTT.

The rearrangement uses TRBV6-2 or TRBV6-3 and TRBJ2-4; 8 bases fit TRBD2. Germline V gene data show CDR1 as MNHEY and CDR2 as SVGEGT. V was pared by 6 bases and J by 13 bases, with 8 bases of the junction left unmatched. The CDR3 has 12 amino acids. The CDR3 nucleotides are TGTGCCAGCAGCCGACTAGCGTGGGAGCAGTACTTC. It encodes CASSRLAWEQYF.

The chain is built from TRBV10-3 and TRBJ2-3; tentatively, D is TRBD2 (5 bases). V was trimmed by 0 bases and J by 1 base, leaving 17 bases between them. Germline V gene lookup returns CDR1 ENHRY and CDR2 SYGVKD. The CDR3 is 18 residues long. The CDR3 is CAISESWAGRGGTDTQYF. The CDR3 coding sequence is TGTGCCATCAGTGAGTCGTGGGCGGGTCGCGGTGGCACAGATACGCAGTATTTT.

This clonotype was seen a few times. J is TRBJ2-1 and V is TRBV4-1; TRBD2 aligns across 15 bases. The CDR3 is made up of 20 amino acids. CDR1 and CDR2 from the germline V gene are MGHRA and YSYEKL. Trimming took 3 bases from V and 4 from J; bases not matched to a gene: 13. In DNA, the CDR3 is TGCGCCAGCAGCCATCGACCCGCCGGGACTAGCGGGGGGTTATACAATGAGCAGTTCTTC. Translated, it gives CASSHRPAGTSGGLYNEQFF.

The chain employs TRBV20-1 and TRBJ2-2, with D tentatively TRBD1 (5 bases). Germline CDR1 and CDR2: DFQATT and SNEGSKA (reference sequence). The length of the CDR3 is 16 residues. Trimming stripped 0 bases from V and 2 bases from J, with 13 bases between. The CDR3 sequence: CSAREPRQGNTGELFF. The CDR3 bases are TGCAGTGCTAGAGAACCCCGTCAGGGAAACACCGGGGAGCTGTTTTTT.

This clonotype was recorded a few times. Given a much more abundant clone one base away, this may be a read error. This chain uses TRBV29-1 with TRBJ2-1, with 12 bases that match TRBD2. Near its end, the DNA agrees better with TRBJ2-7, so the J call may be wrong. CDR3 length equals 18 residues. Germline V CDR1 and CDR2: SQVTM, ANQGSEA. The CDR3 loop is CSVEDPTSGGSSYNEQYF. CDR3 nucleotide sequence: TGCAGCGTTGAAGACCCAACTAGCGGGGGGAGCTCCTACAATGAGCAGTACTTC.

This clonotype was seen a handful of times. J is TRBJ1-6 and V is TRBV9; 7 bases agree with TRBD1. V lost 3 bases, J lost 7 bases, and 7 bases stayed unmatched. The CDR3 runs to 15 residues. In germline, CDR1 is SGDLS, CDR2 YYNGEE. The CDR3 DNA reads as TGTGCCAGCAGCGCCTTTCAGGGGGGAAATTCACCCCTCCACTTT. Its translation: CASSAFQGGNSPLHF.

This clonotype was counted between two and nine times. V and J are TRBV6-2 or TRBV6-3 and TRBJ2-3, with D possibly matching TRBD2 (5 bases). In germline, CDR1 is MNHEY, CDR2 SVGEGT. CDR3 size: 17 residues. With 2 bases removed from V and 2 bases from J, the gap between germline ends came to 17 bases. CDR3 nucleotide sequence: TGTGCCAGCAGTTACGGGGAGTCCAATCCGTTCACAGATACGCAGTATTTT. Its protein is CASSYGESNPFTDTQYF.

A few counts support this clonotype. This chain uses TRBV10-3 with TRBJ2-3, with TRBD2 matching over 8 bases. The junction had 8 bases not matched to a gene; V was cut back by 5 bases and J by 1 base. Germline V gene data show CDR1 as ENHRY and CDR2 as SYGVKD. This CDR3 region has 16 residues. DNA of the CDR3: TGTGCCATCAGTCACCGCCGGCGGGGGGGCACAGATACGCAGTATTTT. It encodes CAISHRRRGGTDTQYF.

The V gene is TRBV9, the J gene TRBJ2-1, with 10 bases that match TRBD2. The CDR3 is 15 residues long. CDR1 and CDR2 from the germline V gene are SGDLS and YYNGEE. V shed 0 bases and J 8 bases; nucleotides not matched to a gene: 5. The CDR3 DNA reads as TGTGCCAGCAGCGTAGAAGCGGGGGGGCCATATGAGCAGTTCTTC. It encodes CASSVEAGGPYEQFF.

This chain joins TRBV20-1 and TRBJ1-1; maybe TRBD1 (5 bases). The CDR3 spans 14 residues. Germline loops: CDR1 DFQATT, CDR2 SNEGSKA (reference sequence). The V and J ends lost 5 bases and 0 bases respectively, with 13 bases between them. CDR3: CSAGDGTLNTEAFF. The CDR3 coding sequence is TGCAGTGCTGGGGACGGGACTTTGAACACTGAAGCTTTCTTT.

The chain couples TRBV20-1 to TRBJ1-5; unclear D gene. Trimming removed 1 base at V and 5 bases at J, with 12 bases between. Germline-derived CDR1 and CDR2 are DFQATT and SNEGSKA (reference sequence). This CDR3 has 14 amino acids. CDR3 amino acids: CSARAARLDQPQHF. The CDR3 region has the DNA TGCAGTGCTAGAGCGGCGAGGTTAGATCAGCCCCAGCATTTT.